These T cell receptor beta chains were read from a single sample in a study of cytomegalovirus exposure and HLA in healthy donors. Only in-frame clones appear in the TCRdb table, and some are missing; sequencing was by immunoSEQ multiplex PCR. The data contain about 99,000 clones, around three quarters of them singletons. The sample consisted of PBMCs. Every receptor here comes from a woman between 18 and 29 years old in good health and CMV-seropositive. The CDR3 runs from the conserved cysteine through the conserved F or W. D genes are given only for firm matches. Where a row states a size, it is once, few, many or the class of an expanded clone; other rows omit it.

>TRBJ2-3|TRBV7-9|TRBD2|-
TGTGCCAGCAGCTTTAGACTAGCGGGGGCTATTACAGATACGCAGTATTTT
CASSFRLAGAITDTQYF
>TRBJ2-7|TRBV6-6|-|-
TGTGCCAGCTGGGGGCCGTCCTACGAGCAGTACTTC
CASWGPSYEQYF
>TRBJ1-1|TRBV7-6|TRBD1|-
TGTGCCAGCAGCTCCGGACAGGGTATTGCTGAAGCTTTCTTT
CASSSGQGIAEAFF
>TRBJ2-1|TRBV27|TRBD2|-
TGTGCCAGCAGTTTCTATGGCGGGAGCAATGAGCAGTTCTTC
CASSFYGGSNEQFF
>TRBJ2-7|TRBV10-3|-|-
TGTGCCATCAGGAACAGGGACTCCTACGAGCAGTACTTC
CAIRNRDSYEQYF
>TRBJ2-3|TRBV5-1|TRBD2|-
TGCGCCAGCAGCTCCGGACTAGCGGGGGGCCTTAAAAGCACAGATACGCAGTATTTT
CASSSGLAGGLKSTDTQYF
>TRBJ2-2|TRBV7-9|TRBD1|-
TGTGCCAGCAGCTCACGGGACAGGGGGTTCGCGAACACCGGGGAGCTGTTTTTT
CASSSRDRGFANTGELFF
>TRBJ2-7|TRBV5-1|TRBD2|-
TGCGCCAGCAGCTTGTTGACTAGCGGAGCCCACTCCTACGAGCAGTACTTC
CASSLLTSGAHSYEQYF
>TRBJ2-4|TRBV27|TRBD2|few
TGTGCCAGCACCAAGAGTTGGGCGACAGCGGGAATTCAGTACTTC
CASTKSWATAGIQYF
>TRBJ2-1|TRBV4-1|-|few
TGCGCCAGCAGCCAAGATAGAGGCTTACGGGACAATCGGTTCTTC
CASSQDRGLRDNRFF
>TRBJ2-7|TRBV7-8|-|-
TGTGCCAGCAGCTTAGCGCAGGGGTTGTCCTACGAGCAGTACTTC
CASSLAQGLSYEQYF
>TRBJ2-5|TRBV9|-|few
TGTGCCAGCAGCGGGACCGGGACTTATCCGACCCAGTACTTC
CASSGTGTYPTQYF
>TRBJ2-7|TRBV4-2|TRBD1|-
TGTGCCAGCAGTCACAACATGGACAGGTCCTCCTACGAGCAGTACTTC
CASSHNMDRSSYEQYF
>TRBJ2-7|TRBV6-1|-|-
TGTGCCAGCAATGAAGAGGGGACACCGAGCTACGAGCAGTACTTC
CASNEEGTPSYEQYF
>TRBJ2-7|TRBV18|-|-
TGTGCCAGCTCACCCCAGGGATTTCCGGGCGAGCAGTACTTC
CASSPQGFPGEQYF
>TRBJ2-7|TRBV6-5|TRBD2|-
TGTGCCAGCAGGGTAGCGGGGGAAGCCTACGAGCAGTACTTC
CASRVAGEAYEQYF
>TRBJ1-5|TRBV6-4|TRBD1|few
TGTGCCAGCAGGGACAGGGGGGACTATAGCAATCAGCCCCAGCATTTT
CASRDRGDYSNQPQHF
>TRBJ2-3|TRBV29-1|TRBD2|-
TGCAGCGTTAGGAGACTAGCGGAATCCACAGATACGCAGTATTTT
CSVRRLAESTDTQYF
>TRBJ1-5|TRBV12-5|TRBD1|-
TGTGCTAGTGGGCCCGGGACAGGGGCTCTGCAGCCCCAGCATTTT
CASGPGTGALQPQHF
>TRBJ2-3|TRBV5-1|-|-
TGCGCCAGCAATCTTTCACCGGGGTCGTCGGTGGGCACGCAGTATTTT
CASNLSPGSSVGTQYF
>TRBJ1-1|TRBV5-6|TRBD1|-
TGTGCCAGCAGCTTTCAGGGGGGGAACACTGAAGCTTTCTTT
CASSFQGGNTEAFF
>TRBJ1-2|TRBV7-8|TRBD1|few
TGTGCCAGCAGCTCAGACAGGGACCATGGCTACACCTTC
CASSSDRDHGYTF
>TRBJ1-2|TRBV4-2|-|-
TGTGCCAGCAGCCAACCGACGGGGGACTATGGCTACACCTTC
CASSQPTGDYGYTF
>TRBJ2-7|TRBV10-1|-|-
TGCGCCACCTTGGACTTCCTGTTGATAGAGCAGTACTTC
CATLDFLLIEQYF
>TRBJ1-1|TRBV7-3|-|-
TGTGCCAGCAGCTTGGGCCCGACAGGGAACACTGAAGCTTTCTTT
CASSLGPTGNTEAFF
>TRBJ2-1|TRBV9|-|few
TGTGCCAGCACCGTCACTTCCGTCTTAGGGGACAATGAGCAGTTCTTC
CASTVTSVLGDNEQFF
>TRBJ1-4|TRBV11-1|TRBD1|few
TGTGCCAGCAGCCACCGGGACAGGGGATTTGAAAAACTGTTTTTT
CASSHRDRGFEKLFF
>TRBJ2-7|TRBV10-1|-|-
TGCGCCAGCAGTGCCCCAACTAGCTCGGGCTACGAGCAGTACTTC
CASSAPTSSGYEQYF
>TRBJ1-2|TRBV28|TRBD1|-
TGTGCCAGCAGTCCAGACAGGGGGCAGGTCTATGGCTACACCTTC
CASSPDRGQVYGYTF
>TRBJ2-7|TRBV27|-|few
TGTGCCAGCTACTCCAACGTTCAGGTTCCCTACGAGCAGTACTTC
CASYSNVQVPYEQYF
>TRBJ2-5|TRBV27|TRBD1|-
TGTGCCAGCAGAGCGGGACAGGGGATACAAGAGACCCAGTACTTC
CASRAGQGIQETQYF
>TRBJ1-5|TRBV12-5|-|-
TGTGCTAGTGGACAAGGAGCGGGGACCAAACAGCCCCAGCATTTT
CASGQGAGTKQPQHF
>TRBJ2-7|TRBV7-9|TRBD1|few
TGTGCCAGCAGTCCGGGACAGACCATCTACGAGCAGTACTTC
CASSPGQTIYEQYF
>TRBJ1-2|TRBV5-4|TRBD1|-
TGTGCCAGCAGCTTCGGGACAGGGGGTTCCGGCTACACCTTC
CASSFGTGGSGYTF
>TRBJ2-5|TRBV7-3|-|-
TGTGCCAGCAGCCCGACAGTTGGAGAGACCCAGTACTTC
CASSPTVGETQYF
>TRBJ1-4|TRBV18|-|-
TGTGCCAGCTCACCCTTCGGAGGCACTAATGAAAAACTGTTTTTT
CASSPFGGTNEKLFF
>TRBJ2-3|TRBV2|-|-
TGTGCCAGGCAAAACAGGGTCGGTGCAGATACGCAGTATTTT
CARQNRVGADTQYF
>TRBJ1-2|TRBV5-1|TRBD1|-
TGCGCCAGCAGCTCGGGACAGGGGGCCGGTGGCTACACCTTC
CASSSGQGAGGYTF
>TRBJ2-7|TRBV28|TRBD1|-
TGTGCCAGCAGTACGGACAGGGGCGCAGGTATAATTGGGAACGAGCAGTACTTC
CASSTDRGAGIIGNEQYF
>TRBJ1-5|TRBV2|-|-
TGTGCCAGCAGTAACAGGGACAATCAGCCCCAGCATTTT
CASSNRDNQPQHF
>TRBJ1-3|TRBV6-1|-|-
TGTGCCAGCAGTGATGAGGCGTCGCCGTCTGGAAACACCATATATTTT
CASSDEASPSGNTIYF
>TRBJ2-7|TRBV6-1|-|once
TGTGCCAGCAGTGCCGTTATAACCACGTCCGGGTCGTTCCCCTACGAGCAGTACTTC
CASSAVITTSGSFPYEQYF
>TRBJ1-1|TRBV18|-|-
TGTGCCAGCTCACTACCTTACGGGGGCACTGAAGCTTTCTTT
CASSLPYGGTEAFF
>TRBJ2-4|TRBV7-9|-|few
TGTGCCAGCAGCCAACACAGCTCGACCAAAAACATTCAGTACTTC
CASSQHSSTKNIQYF
>TRBJ2-7|TRBV10-2|TRBD1|few
TGCGCCAGCACTAGGGACAGGGGGCCCCACGAGCAGTACTTC
CASTRDRGPHEQYF
>TRBJ2-1|TRBV2|TRBD1|-
TGTGCCAGCAGTGGGGGACAGGGGGCGCGCGATGAGCAGTTCTTC
CASSGGQGARDEQFF
>TRBJ2-7|TRBV5-1|-|-
TGCGCCAGCAGTGGATCGGAGGGATACGAGCAGTACTTC
CASSGSEGYEQYF
>TRBJ1-2|TRBV4-1|-|-
TGCGCCAGCAGCCAAGTGACAAACTATGGCTACACCTTC
CASSQVTNYGYTF
>TRBJ1-5|TRBV5-6|-|-
TGTGCCAGCAGCTTATACGGGGGGAATGCTGGCCAGCCCCAGCATTTT
CASSLYGGNAGQPQHF
>TRBJ2-1|TRBV5-6|-|-
TGTGCCAGCAGCTTCCTAGGGACAAGCCATGAGCAGTTCTTC
CASSFLGTSHEQFF
>TRBJ1-1|TRBV2|-|-
TGTGCCAGCCGCGGAGGGAGAGAAGCTTTCTTT
CASRGGREAFF
>TRBJ1-1|TRBV28|-|-
TGTGCCAGCCCTCCGGCGGGGGCGAACACTGAAGCTTTCTTT
CASPPAGANTEAFF
>TRBJ1-5|TRBV11-2|-|-
TGTGCCAGCAGCTTAAGGCCTGGAGGGTCGGGCAATCAGCCCCAGCATTTT
CASSLRPGGSGNQPQHF
>TRBJ1-2|TRBV29-1|-|-
TGCAGCATTCCGGGACACTTCGATGGCTACACCTTC
CSIPGHFDGYTF
>TRBJ1-1|TRBV29-1|-|-
TGCAGCGTTGAAGACACAGAGAACACTGAAGCTTTCTTT
CSVEDTENTEAFF
>TRBJ2-7|TRBV6-5|-|-
TGTGCCAGCAGCCGCCCTAGACCCTACGAGCAGTACTTC
CASSRPRPYEQYF
>TRBJ1-2|TRBV10-1|-|-
TGCGCCAGCAGTGAGACTCGGCAGGGTGGCTACACCTTC
CASSETRQGGYTF
>TRBJ1-4|TRBV11-2|-|-
TGTGCCAGCAGCTTTATGTTGAGTGAAAAACTGTTTTTT
CASSFMLSEKLFF
>TRBJ2-7|TRBV27|TRBD2|-
TGTGCCAGCAGTGGACTGGGGACTAGAGAGCAGTACTTC
CASSGLGTREQYF
>TRBJ1-6|TRBV7-2|-|few
TGTGCCAGCAGTTCGGGGTTTTCACCCCTCCACTTT
CASSSGFSPLHF